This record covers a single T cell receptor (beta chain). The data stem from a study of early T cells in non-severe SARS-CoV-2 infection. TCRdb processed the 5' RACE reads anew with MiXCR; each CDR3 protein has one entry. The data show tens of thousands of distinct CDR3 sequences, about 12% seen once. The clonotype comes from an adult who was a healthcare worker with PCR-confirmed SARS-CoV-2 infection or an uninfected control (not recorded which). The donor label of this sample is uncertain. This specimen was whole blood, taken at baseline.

The DNA of the CDR3 is TGCAGCGTCGGGGGTCCCCGCACCGGGGAGCTGTTTTTT. Translation: CSVGGPRTGELFF. The rearrangement links TRBV29-1 to TRBJ2-2, with D possibly TRBD2 on 6 matching bases. The CDR3 runs to 13 residues. Between the trimmed V and J ends, which lost 6 bases and 4 bases, there was a span of 12 bases. Germline V lookup: CDR1 SQVTM, CDR2 ANQGSEA.